This T cell receptor (beta chain) appears in the sequencing data of a study of Graves' ophthalmopathy and Graves' hyperthyroidism. Findings of the study overall: Blood repertoires reportedly contained most expanded thyroid clonotypes above 0.001 frequency.

Trimming shortened V by 2 bases and J by 3 bases, and 8 bases separated the two germline ends. The CDR3 extends over 14 amino acids. Certain patients were not enrolled. These were patients with other autoimmune diseases, uncontrolled infections, pregnancy or lactation. For this clonotype: The antigen is not known.

As the template, RNA transcripts were used to amplify TCR beta CDR3 regions. A first-round RT-PCR used HTBI primers, followed by a second-round multiplex PCR. TCRdb reprocessed the multiplex PCR reads with MiXCR, giving one entry per CDR3 protein. The top ten clones hold 11% of a sample with around 1.1 million distinct CDR3 sequences, about two fifths of them seen once. The TCR was taken from an adult man with Graves' hyperthyroidism. J is TRBJ1-5 and V is TRBV6-7; D gene ambiguous. TRBV6-7 belongs to the ORF category, with a function that is uncertain. Sequenced input: peripheral blood or thyroid tissue (not recorded which). CDR3 sequence reads: CASSYGQYNQPQHF. The CDR3, as DNA: TGTGCCAGCAGTTACGGGCAGTACAATCAGCCCCAGCATTTT.